This T cell receptor beta chain was captured by sequencing in a study of blood T cell repertoires in COVID-19 (TCRdb year 2020). Looking at the study overall: Samples covering the acute and convalescent phases of COVID-19 were provided by collaborators in the United States, Italy and Spain. The prospective study material was composed of cDNA or gDNA derived from T cells, B-cell-depleted T cells, or PBMCs. Subjects who had been exposed to COVID-19, were actively infected with it, or had recovered from it provided the deeply sampled blood TCRbeta repertoires that made up the dataset. The repertoires were released in a freely available public database intended as a resource for research on the immune response to SARS-CoV-2. The samples were drawn from the first 160 participants of the ongoing ImmuneRACE study and from 950 to 1,500 subjects provided by 6 global collaborators. A de-identified subject ID, COVID-19 status, age in years and sex were almost always included in the sample metadata. HLA class I and class II types, where available, came from metadata supplied by the sample provider rather than from assay-based typing. General findings and caveats noted by the study authors: The amount of clinical and demographic metadata varied by source and participant and was provided uncurated.

Trimming accounts for 3 bases at V and 3 bases at J, while the number of junction bases matched to no gene is 7. Taken from the germline V gene, the CDR1 and CDR2 loops are KGHSH and LQKENI. The CDR3 numbers 16 residues from cysteine through phenylalanine. Of the read, only the CDR3 DNA is kept; its 48 bases are in frame from base 1. This clone was seen once. The target of this receptor is not known. Base-call qualities are not available, and no considerably larger clone is one nucleotide away. TCRbeta CDR3 regions were amplified from genomic DNA using the immunoSEQ Assay, a bias-controlled multiplex PCR. The paper's processing steps were these. The number of nucleated cells in each sample was estimated by amplification of reference gene primers within the assay. Sequence reads were collapsed and filtered to measure the absolute abundance of every unique TCRbeta CDR3 rearrangement. Productive Simpson clonality was computed per sample as the square root of Simpson's diversity index over productive rearrangements. TCRdb took over this immuneACCESS table, retaining in-frame rearrangements with V and J assigned. Such tables are incomplete; in checked studies, under half of the missing clones stem from an unresolved V gene, and the remainder is unexplained. D and trimming were read from the DNA, whereas the V and J calls and clone size are those reported in that table. The sample records 260,000 or so clones, 88% of which are singletons. Clones ranked in the top ten supply approximately 8.5% of the sample.

The collaborating institutions used their own protocols to collect whole blood in K2EDTA tubes. For TCRbeta analysis, collaborators shipped samples as frozen whole blood, isolated PBMCs, or DNA extracted from either of those sample types. The sequence links TRBV18 to TRBJ2-3; 9 central bases correspond to TRBD1. The sequencing sample was made of peripheral blood. The clonotype was recovered from a young man with active or convalescent COVID-19. The encoded CDR3 is CASSPDRDRVTDTQYF. The nucleotide sequence reads TGTGCCAGCTCACCGGACCGGGACAGGGTGACAGATACGCAGTATTTT.